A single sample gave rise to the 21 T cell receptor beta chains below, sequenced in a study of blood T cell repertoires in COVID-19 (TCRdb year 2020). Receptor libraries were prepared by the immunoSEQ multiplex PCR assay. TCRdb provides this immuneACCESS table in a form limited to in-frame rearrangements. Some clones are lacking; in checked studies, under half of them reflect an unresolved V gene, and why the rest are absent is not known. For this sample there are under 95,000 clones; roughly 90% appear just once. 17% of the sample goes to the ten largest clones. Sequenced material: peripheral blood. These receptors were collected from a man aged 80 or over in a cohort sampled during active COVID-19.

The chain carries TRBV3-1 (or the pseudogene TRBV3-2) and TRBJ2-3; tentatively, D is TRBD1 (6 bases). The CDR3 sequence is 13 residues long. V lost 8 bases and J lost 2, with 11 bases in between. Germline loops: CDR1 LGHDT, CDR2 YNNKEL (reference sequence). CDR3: CASGQGPTDTQYF. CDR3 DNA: TGTGCCAGCGGGCAGGGGCCCACAGATACGCAGTATTTT.

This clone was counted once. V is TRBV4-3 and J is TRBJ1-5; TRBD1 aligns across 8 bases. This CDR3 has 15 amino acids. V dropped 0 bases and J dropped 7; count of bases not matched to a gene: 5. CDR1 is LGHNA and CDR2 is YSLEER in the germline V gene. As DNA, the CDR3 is TGCGCCAGCAGCCAAGAAAACAGGGGGGGACAGCCCCAGCATTTT. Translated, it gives CASSQENRGGQPQHF.

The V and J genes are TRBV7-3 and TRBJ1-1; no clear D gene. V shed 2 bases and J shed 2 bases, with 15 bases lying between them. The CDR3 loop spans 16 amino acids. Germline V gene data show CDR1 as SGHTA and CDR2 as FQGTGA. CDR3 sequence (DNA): TGTGCCAGCAGCTTAGTACGGTCGACTGTCAACACTGAAGCTTTCTTT. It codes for CASSLVRSTVNTEAFF.

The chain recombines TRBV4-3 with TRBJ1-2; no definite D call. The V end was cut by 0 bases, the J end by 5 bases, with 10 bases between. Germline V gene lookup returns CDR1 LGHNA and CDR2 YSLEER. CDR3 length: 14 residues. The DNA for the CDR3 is TGCGCCAGCAGCCAAGATGAAGGAGGATATGGCTACACCTTC. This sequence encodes CASSQDEGGYGYTF.

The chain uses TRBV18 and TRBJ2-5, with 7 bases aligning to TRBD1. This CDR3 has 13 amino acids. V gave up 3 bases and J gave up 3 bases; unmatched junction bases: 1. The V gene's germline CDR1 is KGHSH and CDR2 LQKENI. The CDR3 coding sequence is TGTGCCAGCTCACCGGGACAGAAAGAGACCCAGTACTTC. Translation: CASSPGQKETQYF. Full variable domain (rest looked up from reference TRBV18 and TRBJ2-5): NAGVMQNPRHLVRRRGQEARLRCSPMKGHSHVYWYRQLPEEGLKFMVYLQKENIIDESGMPKERFSAEFPKEGPSILRIQQVVRGDSAAYFCASSPGQKETQYFGPGTRLLVL.

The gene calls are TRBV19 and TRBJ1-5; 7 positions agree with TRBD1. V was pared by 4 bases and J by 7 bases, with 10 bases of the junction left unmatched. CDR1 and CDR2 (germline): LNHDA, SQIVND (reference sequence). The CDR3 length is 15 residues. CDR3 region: CASSTGDSGGQPQHF. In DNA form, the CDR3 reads TGTGCCAGTAGTACGGGGGACAGCGGGGGGCAGCCCCAGCATTTT.

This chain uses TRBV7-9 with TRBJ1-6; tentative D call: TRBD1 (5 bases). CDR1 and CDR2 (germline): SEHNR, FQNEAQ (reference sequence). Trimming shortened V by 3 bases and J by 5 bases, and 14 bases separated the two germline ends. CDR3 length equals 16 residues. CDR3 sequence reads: CASSFGGGRNNSPLHF. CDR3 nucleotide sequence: TGTGCCAGCAGCTTTGGGGGGGGTAGGAATAATTCACCCCTCCACTTT.

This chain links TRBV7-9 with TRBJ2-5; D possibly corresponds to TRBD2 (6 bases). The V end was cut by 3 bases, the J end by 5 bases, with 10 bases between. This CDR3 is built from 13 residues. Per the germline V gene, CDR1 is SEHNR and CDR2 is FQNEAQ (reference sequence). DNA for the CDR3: TGTGCCAGCAGCTTCGGGGGTTGGGAGACCCAGTACTTC. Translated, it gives CASSFGGWETQYF.

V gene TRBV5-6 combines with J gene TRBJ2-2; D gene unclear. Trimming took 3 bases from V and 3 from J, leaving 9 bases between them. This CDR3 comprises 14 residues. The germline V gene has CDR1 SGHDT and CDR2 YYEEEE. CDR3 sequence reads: CASSWSTDTGELFF. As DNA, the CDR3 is TGTGCCAGCAGCTGGAGTACTGACACCGGGGAGCTGTTTTTT.

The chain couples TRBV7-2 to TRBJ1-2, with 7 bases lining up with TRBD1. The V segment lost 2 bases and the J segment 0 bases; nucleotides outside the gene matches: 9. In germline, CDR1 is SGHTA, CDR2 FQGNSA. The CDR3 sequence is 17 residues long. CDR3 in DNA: TGTGCCAGCAGCTTATTTCCAGGGGGTAGAACTAACTATGGCTACACCTTC. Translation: CASSLFPGGRTNYGYTF.

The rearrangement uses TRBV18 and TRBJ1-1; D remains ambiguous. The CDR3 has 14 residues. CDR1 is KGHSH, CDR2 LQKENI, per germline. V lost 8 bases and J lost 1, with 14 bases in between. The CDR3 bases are TGTGCCAGCACCCCCCGGGAGCCGAACACTGAAGCTTTCTTT. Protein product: CASTPREPNTEAFF.

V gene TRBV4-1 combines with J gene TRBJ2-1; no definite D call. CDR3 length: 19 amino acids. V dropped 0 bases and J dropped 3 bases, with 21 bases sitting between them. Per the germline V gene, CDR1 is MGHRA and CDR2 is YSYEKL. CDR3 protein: CASSQDIVPSNSLYNEQFF. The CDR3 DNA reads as TGCGCCAGCAGCCAAGATATAGTTCCATCCAACTCCCTCTACAATGAGCAGTTCTTC.

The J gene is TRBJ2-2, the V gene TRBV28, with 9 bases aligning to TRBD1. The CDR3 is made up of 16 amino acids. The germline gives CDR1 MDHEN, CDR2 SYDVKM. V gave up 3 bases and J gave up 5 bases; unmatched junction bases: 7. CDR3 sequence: CASSLTGTGRTGELFF. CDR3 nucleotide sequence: TGTGCCAGCAGTTTGACCGGGACAGGGCGAACCGGGGAGCTGTTTTTT.

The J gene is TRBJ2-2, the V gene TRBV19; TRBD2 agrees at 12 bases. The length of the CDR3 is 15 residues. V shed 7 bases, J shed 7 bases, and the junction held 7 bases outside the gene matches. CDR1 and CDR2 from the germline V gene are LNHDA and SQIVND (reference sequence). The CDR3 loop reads CASIPPTSGGGELFF. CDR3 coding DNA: TGTGCCAGTATCCCCCCGACTAGCGGGGGCGGGGAGCTGTTTTTT.

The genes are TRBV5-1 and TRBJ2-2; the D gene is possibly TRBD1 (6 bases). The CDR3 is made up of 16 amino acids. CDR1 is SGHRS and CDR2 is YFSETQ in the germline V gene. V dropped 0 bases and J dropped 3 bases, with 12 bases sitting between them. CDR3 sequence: CASSLATGPHTGELFF. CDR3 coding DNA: TGCGCCAGCAGCTTGGCTACAGGGCCTCACACCGGGGAGCTGTTTTTT.

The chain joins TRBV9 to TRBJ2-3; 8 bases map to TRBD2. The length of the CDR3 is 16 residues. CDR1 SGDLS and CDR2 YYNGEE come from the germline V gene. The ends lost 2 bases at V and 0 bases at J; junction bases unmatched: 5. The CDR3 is CASSVRGDSSTDTQYF. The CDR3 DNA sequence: TGTGCCAGCAGCGTGCGGGGGGACTCTAGCACAGATACGCAGTATTTT.

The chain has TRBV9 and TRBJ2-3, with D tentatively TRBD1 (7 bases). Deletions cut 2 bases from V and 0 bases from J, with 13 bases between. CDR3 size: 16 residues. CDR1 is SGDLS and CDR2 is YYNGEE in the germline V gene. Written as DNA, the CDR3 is TGTGCCAGCAGCGTGGCGGGACAGACGAGCACAGATACGCAGTATTTT. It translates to CASSVAGQTSTDTQYF.

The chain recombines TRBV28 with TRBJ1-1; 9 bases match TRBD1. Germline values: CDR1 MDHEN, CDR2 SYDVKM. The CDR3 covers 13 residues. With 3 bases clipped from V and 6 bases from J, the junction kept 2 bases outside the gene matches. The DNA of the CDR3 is TGTGCCAGCAGTTTTACAGGGGGCTCTGAAGCTTTCTTT. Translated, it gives CASSFTGGSEAFF.

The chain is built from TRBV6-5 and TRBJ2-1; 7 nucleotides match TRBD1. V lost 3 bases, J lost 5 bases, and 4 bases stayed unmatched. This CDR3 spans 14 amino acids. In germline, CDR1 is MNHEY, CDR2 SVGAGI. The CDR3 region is CASSYDRENNEQFF. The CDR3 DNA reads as TGTGCCAGCAGTTATGACAGGGAGAACAATGAGCAGTTCTTC.

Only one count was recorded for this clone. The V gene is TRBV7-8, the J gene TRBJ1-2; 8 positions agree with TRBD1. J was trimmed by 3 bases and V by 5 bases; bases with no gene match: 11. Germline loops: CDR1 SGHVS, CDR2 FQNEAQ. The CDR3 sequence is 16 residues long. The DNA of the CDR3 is TGTGCCAGCAGCCCCCGCAGGGGGCGTTCAGACTATGGCTACACCTTC. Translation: CASSPRRGRSDYGYTF.

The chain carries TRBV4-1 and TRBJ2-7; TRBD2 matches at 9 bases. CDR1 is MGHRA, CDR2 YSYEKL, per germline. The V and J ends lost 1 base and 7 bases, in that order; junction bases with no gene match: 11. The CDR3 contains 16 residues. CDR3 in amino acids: CASSQVPAGGRLEQYF. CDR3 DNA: TGCGCCAGCAGCCAAGTTCCGGCGGGGGGGCGGTTAGAGCAGTACTTC.